What follows is one TCR beta chain and its context. The data belong to a study of identical twins. TCRdb independently ran MiXCR on the 5' RACE reads; one entry per CDR3 protein. The sample holds approximately 630,000 distinct CDR3 sequences, under 8.5% seen once. Germline V gene data show CDR1 as MDHEN and CDR2 as SYDVKM. The CDR3 length is 15 residues. V lost 2 bases, J lost 1 base, and 10 bases lay in between. The same specimen was also included in a second study, on yellow fever vaccine responses in identical twins.

This chain joins TRBV28 and TRBJ2-3; D remains unclear. The sequence was obtained from a woman between 18 and 30 years old in good health. The sequenced sample consisted of PBMCs. The CDR3 coding sequence is TGTGCCAGCAGTTTAATTCCGGGTGGCACAGATACGCAGTATTTT. Its translation: CASSLIPGGTDTQYF.